This TCR beta chain appears in the sequencing data of a study of blood T cell repertoires in COVID-19. The CDR3 has 14 amino acids. From germline, CDR1 is LGHDT and CDR2 YNNKEL (reference sequence). Trimming removed 1 base from V and 7 bases from J, with 13 bases in between. Clones were sequenced by immunoSEQ multiplex PCR, and TCRdb holds only the in-frame ones, with some missing. The sample holds under 250,000 clones; roughly 81% are singletons and the top ten take about 4%. Sequenced: peripheral blood. V and J are TRBV3-1 (or the pseudogene TRBV3-2) and TRBJ1-2; D unresolved. This clonotype originated in a man over 45 with acute or convalescent COVID-19. CDR3 in DNA: TGTGCCAGCAGCCAAGGCTACACAGCCCTTGGCTACACCTTC. Protein product: CASSQGYTALGYTF.